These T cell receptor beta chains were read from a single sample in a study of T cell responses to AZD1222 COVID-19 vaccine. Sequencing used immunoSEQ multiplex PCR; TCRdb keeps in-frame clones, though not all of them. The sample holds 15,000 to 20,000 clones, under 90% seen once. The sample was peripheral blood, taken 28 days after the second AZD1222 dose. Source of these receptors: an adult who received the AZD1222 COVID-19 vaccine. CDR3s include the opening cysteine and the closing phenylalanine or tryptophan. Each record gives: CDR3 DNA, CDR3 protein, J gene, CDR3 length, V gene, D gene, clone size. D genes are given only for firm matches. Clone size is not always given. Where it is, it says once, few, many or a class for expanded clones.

TGTGCCAGCAGTAGAGGGGAAGTTGGAAACACCATATATTTT CASSRGEVGNTIYF TRBJ1-3 14 TRBV2 - -
TGTGCCAGCAGCCGTAGCACAGATACGCAGTATTTT CASSRSTDTQYF TRBJ2-3 12 TRBV3-1/TRBV3-2 - -
TGTGCCAGCAGCCCAGGGGGGGGCCCTCAGCCCCAGCATTTT CASSPGGGPQPQHF TRBJ1-5 14 TRBV7-2 TRBD1 once
TGTGCCAGCAGCCAAGAGAGGACTAGTGTAGATACGCAGTATTTT CASSQERTSVDTQYF TRBJ2-3 15 TRBV4-2 TRBD2 -
TGTGCCAGCAGTGGGAACAGGGCCACTGGAAACACCATATATTTT CASSGNRATGNTIYF TRBJ1-3 15 TRBV2 - -
TGTGCCACCCGAGGGGGCGCTGGGGCCAACGTCCTGACTTTC CATRGGAGANVLTF TRBJ2-6 14 TRBV6-5 TRBD1 -
TGTGCCAGTATGGCCCAGGGCACAGATACGCAGTATTTT CASMAQGTDTQYF TRBJ2-3 13 TRBV3-1/TRBV3-2 - -
TGTGCCAGCAGTTCACTGGGGACTAGCGGACACTACGAGCAGTACTTC CASSSLGTSGHYEQYF TRBJ2-7 16 TRBV6-2/TRBV6-3 TRBD2 -
TGTGCCAGCAGCTCTTGGAGGACAGGGAACTACGAGCAGTACTTC CASSSWRTGNYEQYF TRBJ2-7 15 TRBV7-8 TRBD1 -
TGTGCCTGGGGTACGGGGGGGAGCTCCTACGAGCAGTACTTC CAWGTGGSSYEQYF TRBJ2-7 14 TRBV30 TRBD2 once
TGTGCCAGCAGCCAAGTACGGACCGGGGAGCTGTTTTTT CASSQVRTGELFF TRBJ2-2 13 TRBV14 - -
TGTGCCAGCAGCGAGTCGCGGGGAGGGGGGACTCAGGGCTACACCTTC CASSESRGGGTQGYTF TRBJ1-2 16 TRBV2 - -
TGCGCCAGCAGCCCCGGTTCCCGGGGGGGCGTTGGGGAGACCCAGTACTTC CASSPGSRGGVGETQYF TRBJ2-5 17 TRBV5-1 TRBD2 -
TGTGCCAGCATTGGTGGGAATTCACCCCTCCACTTT CASIGGNSPLHF TRBJ1-6 12 TRBV28 - -
TGTGCCAGCAGCTTGGCAGGGGAATCCTACGAGCAGTACTTC CASSLAGESYEQYF TRBJ2-7 14 TRBV5-5 - -
TGTGCCACAGGGACAGGGGGCTTGACAGAAAAACTGTTTTTT CATGTGGLTEKLFF TRBJ1-4 14 TRBV10-3 TRBD1 once
TGCGCCAGCAGCTTGGGATCCGGATACGAGCAGTACTTC CASSLGSGYEQYF TRBJ2-7 13 TRBV5-1 - -
TGTGCCAGCAGCCCGTTGAGGCAGTCGGGGGAGCTGTTTTTT CASSPLRQSGELFF TRBJ2-2 14 TRBV4-2 - -
TGTGCCATCAGTGACCAGACAGGATACCAAGAGACCCAGTACTTC CAISDQTGYQETQYF TRBJ2-5 15 TRBV10-3 - -
TGTGCCAGCAGCGTAGAAGGGACTAGCGGGAGGGCCGAGGGCGAGCAGTACTTC CASSVEGTSGRAEGEQYF TRBJ2-7 18 TRBV11-3 TRBD2 -
TGTGCCAGCAGCATCACGGGGGGTTGGAATGAGCAGTTCTTC CASSITGGWNEQFF TRBJ2-1 14 TRBV9 TRBD2 -
TGTGCCAGCAGCTTAGGTACAGGGGACGCAAAACTGTTTTTT CASSLGTGDAKLFF TRBJ1-4 14 TRBV7-8 TRBD1 -
TGTGCCAGCACTCGGACTAGCGGCTCCTACGAGCAGTACTTC CASTRTSGSYEQYF TRBJ2-7 14 TRBV27 TRBD2 -
TGTGCCAGCAGCTTAATTGCTAGGGGGAACACTGAAGCTTTCTTT CASSLIARGNTEAFF TRBJ1-1 15 TRBV7-2 - -
TGTGCCAGCACCCCTGGGGCAGCGGCGGATACGCAGTATTTT CASTPGAAADTQYF TRBJ2-3 14 TRBV7-2 - -
TGTGCCAGCAGTGTGCAGGGGGGAGACTACGAGCAGTACTTC CASSVQGGDYEQYF TRBJ2-7 14 TRBV2 - -
TGTGCCAGCAGTCCCCCCGGGTCCTACGAGCAGTACTTC CASSPPGSYEQYF TRBJ2-7 13 TRBV6-5 - -
TGTGCCAGCAGACCGACAGGAGGGAACTATGGCTACACCTTC CASRPTGGNYGYTF TRBJ1-2 14 TRBV9 - -
TGCGCCAGCAAAGCACTAGCGGGAGTCGGGGAGCTGTTTTTT CASKALAGVGELFF TRBJ2-2 14 TRBV5-1 TRBD2 -
TGTGCCAGTAGTATTAAGCGGGGCAATCAGCCCCAGCATTTT CASSIKRGNQPQHF TRBJ1-5 14 TRBV19 - -
TGTGCCAGCAGCTTAGGCAGAAGCACAGATACGCAGTATTTT CASSLGRSTDTQYF TRBJ2-3 14 TRBV11-3 - -
TGTGCCAGCAGCGCCTCGGGGCCCGGGGAGCTGTTTTTT CASSASGPGELFF TRBJ2-2 13 TRBV9 - -
TGTGCCAGCAGCTTCCGACGGGGGCCCCGGGAGCTGTTTTTT CASSFRRGPRELFF TRBJ2-2 14 TRBV11-3 - -
TGTGCCAGTAGGGCGGATGGCACTGAAGCTTTCTTT CASRADGTEAFF TRBJ1-1 12 TRBV19 - few
TGCGCCAGCAGCGCAGTCTCTGGGGCCAACGTCCTGACTTTC CASSAVSGANVLTF TRBJ2-6 14 TRBV5-1 - -
TGCAGCGTTTCTGAGGGAGGTGGAAACACCATATATTTT CSVSEGGGNTIYF TRBJ1-3 13 TRBV29-1 - -
TGTGCCAGCAGTCCCATCAGGGGCGTCGACGGGGGCTACACCTTC CASSPIRGVDGGYTF TRBJ1-2 15 TRBV27 - -
TGCGCCAGCAGTGAGTCGACGAGGGGTTCGGCGCACTTC CASSESTRGSAHF TRBJ2-5 13 TRBV10-1 - -